Presented here are 9 T cell receptor beta chains from one specimen sequenced in a study of glioma-infiltrating T cells. The iRepertoire nested amplicon-rescue multiplex PCR amplified TCR alpha and beta CDR3s from RNA. From the multiplex PCR reads, TCRdb called clonotypes with MiXCR, one entry per CDR3 protein. The data hold around 100,000 distinct CDR3 sequences, with under 30% observed a single time. Sequenced material: glioma tissue, nonneoplastic brain tissue, or PBMCs (not recorded which). These receptors were taken from a human donor with low-grade glioma or glioblastoma, undergoing nonglioma brain surgery, or in good health (not recorded which).

This clonotype was picked up a small number of times. A much larger clone sits a single nucleotide away, making a read error possible. This chain links TRBV20-1 with TRBJ2-1; TRBD2 matches 8 bases. CDR1 is DFQATT and CDR2 is SNEGSKA in the germline V gene (reference sequence). CDR3 length: 14 residues. In DNA form, the CDR3 reads TGCAGTGCCACTCCTAGCGGGCAATACAGTGAGCAGTTCTTC. Protein: CSATPSGQYSEQFF.

This clonotype was detected ten times or more. The CDR3, as DNA: TGTGCCAGCAGCCACAAGGTGAGCTCCTACAATGAGCAGTTCTTC. The encoded protein is CASSHKVSSYNEQFF. This chain uses TRBV7-9 with TRBJ2-1; D gene uncertain. The CDR3 covers 15 residues. Germline assignment: CDR1 SEHNR and CDR2 FQNEAQ (reference sequence). Trimming pared 5 bases from V and 0 bases from J, leaving 11 bases between.

A word on this clonotype: An end of the junction does not agree with germline; a read error may underlie this. The chain combines TRBV7-8 with TRBJ1-6, with D possibly being TRBD1 (6 bases). Germline loops: CDR1 SGHVS, CDR2 FQNEAQ. This CDR3 comprises 13 residues. The CDR3 loop is CTSSLAGAVTLHF. The CDR3 DNA follows: TGTACCAGCAGCTTAGCAGGGGCGGTAACCCTCCACTTT.

This clonotype occurred many times. V and J are TRBV6-1 and TRBJ1-1, with D maybe TRBD1 (5 bases). CDR3 length: 14 amino acids. Trimming took 5 bases from V and 1 from J, leaving 11 bases between them. Germline V CDR1 and CDR2: MNHNS, SASEGT. The CDR3 nucleotides read TGTGCCAGCAGTCAGCTGACAGCGAACACTGAAGCTTTCTTT. Encoded protein: CASSQLTANTEAFF.

This clonotype was seen at least ten times. The rearrangement uses TRBV6-1 and TRBJ2-1; 11 positions agree with TRBD2. V trimming: 4 bases; J trimming: 8 bases; junction bases outside the gene matches: 4. The CDR3 sequence is 14 residues long. From germline, CDR1 is MNHNS and CDR2 SASEGT. For the CDR3, the DNA is TGTGCCAGCAGTGGACTAGCGGGGACCCATGAGCAGTTCTTC. Its translation is CASSGLAGTHEQFF.

In regard to this clonotype: This may be a read error, as it is one base from a much larger clone. The chain has TRBV7-2 and TRBJ2-3; TRBD1 agrees at 8 bases. Trimming took 5 bases from V and 0 from J; bases not matched to a gene: 4. The length of the CDR3 is 15 residues. In germline, CDR1 is SGHTA, CDR2 FQGNSA. CDR3 residues: CASSPRGRSTDTQYF. For the CDR3, the DNA is TGTGCCAGCAGCCCCAGGGGGCGAAGCACAGATACGCAGTATTTT.

This clonotype was recorded at least ten times. V is TRBV20-1 and J is TRBJ2-5; a weak D match, TRBD2 (5 bases). The CDR3 loop spans 12 amino acids. From germline, CDR1 is DFQATT and CDR2 SNEGSKA (reference sequence). Trimming shortened V by 6 bases and J by 3 bases, and 11 bases separated the two germline ends. The DNA for the CDR3 is TGCAGTGCGCCCCGGGAAGAAGAGACCCAGTACTTC. Amino acid sequence: CSAPREEETQYF.

The sample holds many counts of this clonotype. This chain uses TRBV29-1 with TRBJ1-1; no firm D call. Germline V gene lookup returns CDR1 SQVTM and CDR2 ANQGSEA. This CDR3 comprises 14 residues. Between the trimmed V and J ends, which lost 1 base and 2 bases, there was a span of 11 bases. The DNA of the CDR3 is TGCAGCGTTGAAGGGTCTATCCTTAACACTGAAGCTTTCTTT. This translates into CSVEGSILNTEAFF. Using reference TRBV29-1 and TRBJ1-1 for the parts outside the CDR3, the full variable domain is SAVISQKPSRDICQRGTSLTIQCQVDSQVTMMFWYRQQPGQSLTLIATANQGSEATYESGFVIDKFPISRPNLTFSTLTVSNMSPEDSSIYLCSVEGSILNTEAFFGQGTRLTVV.

This clonotype was seen at least ten times. This chain joins TRBV28 and TRBJ2-1; D uncertain. Trimming took off 6 bases at V and 6 bases at J, with 12 bases between the two ends. In germline, CDR1 is MDHEN, CDR2 SYDVKM. This CDR3 has 13 amino acids. CDR3 region: CASSPTVLNEQFF. CDR3 coding DNA: TGTGCCAGCAGCCCTACCGTCCTCAATGAGCAGTTCTTC. The full variable domain, completed using reference TRBV28 and TRBJ2-1, is DVKVTQSSRYLVKRTGEKVFLECVQDMDHENMFWYRQDPGLGLRLIYFSYDVKMKEKGDIPEGYSVSREKKERFSLILESASTNQTSMYLCASSPTVLNEQFFGPGTRLTVL.